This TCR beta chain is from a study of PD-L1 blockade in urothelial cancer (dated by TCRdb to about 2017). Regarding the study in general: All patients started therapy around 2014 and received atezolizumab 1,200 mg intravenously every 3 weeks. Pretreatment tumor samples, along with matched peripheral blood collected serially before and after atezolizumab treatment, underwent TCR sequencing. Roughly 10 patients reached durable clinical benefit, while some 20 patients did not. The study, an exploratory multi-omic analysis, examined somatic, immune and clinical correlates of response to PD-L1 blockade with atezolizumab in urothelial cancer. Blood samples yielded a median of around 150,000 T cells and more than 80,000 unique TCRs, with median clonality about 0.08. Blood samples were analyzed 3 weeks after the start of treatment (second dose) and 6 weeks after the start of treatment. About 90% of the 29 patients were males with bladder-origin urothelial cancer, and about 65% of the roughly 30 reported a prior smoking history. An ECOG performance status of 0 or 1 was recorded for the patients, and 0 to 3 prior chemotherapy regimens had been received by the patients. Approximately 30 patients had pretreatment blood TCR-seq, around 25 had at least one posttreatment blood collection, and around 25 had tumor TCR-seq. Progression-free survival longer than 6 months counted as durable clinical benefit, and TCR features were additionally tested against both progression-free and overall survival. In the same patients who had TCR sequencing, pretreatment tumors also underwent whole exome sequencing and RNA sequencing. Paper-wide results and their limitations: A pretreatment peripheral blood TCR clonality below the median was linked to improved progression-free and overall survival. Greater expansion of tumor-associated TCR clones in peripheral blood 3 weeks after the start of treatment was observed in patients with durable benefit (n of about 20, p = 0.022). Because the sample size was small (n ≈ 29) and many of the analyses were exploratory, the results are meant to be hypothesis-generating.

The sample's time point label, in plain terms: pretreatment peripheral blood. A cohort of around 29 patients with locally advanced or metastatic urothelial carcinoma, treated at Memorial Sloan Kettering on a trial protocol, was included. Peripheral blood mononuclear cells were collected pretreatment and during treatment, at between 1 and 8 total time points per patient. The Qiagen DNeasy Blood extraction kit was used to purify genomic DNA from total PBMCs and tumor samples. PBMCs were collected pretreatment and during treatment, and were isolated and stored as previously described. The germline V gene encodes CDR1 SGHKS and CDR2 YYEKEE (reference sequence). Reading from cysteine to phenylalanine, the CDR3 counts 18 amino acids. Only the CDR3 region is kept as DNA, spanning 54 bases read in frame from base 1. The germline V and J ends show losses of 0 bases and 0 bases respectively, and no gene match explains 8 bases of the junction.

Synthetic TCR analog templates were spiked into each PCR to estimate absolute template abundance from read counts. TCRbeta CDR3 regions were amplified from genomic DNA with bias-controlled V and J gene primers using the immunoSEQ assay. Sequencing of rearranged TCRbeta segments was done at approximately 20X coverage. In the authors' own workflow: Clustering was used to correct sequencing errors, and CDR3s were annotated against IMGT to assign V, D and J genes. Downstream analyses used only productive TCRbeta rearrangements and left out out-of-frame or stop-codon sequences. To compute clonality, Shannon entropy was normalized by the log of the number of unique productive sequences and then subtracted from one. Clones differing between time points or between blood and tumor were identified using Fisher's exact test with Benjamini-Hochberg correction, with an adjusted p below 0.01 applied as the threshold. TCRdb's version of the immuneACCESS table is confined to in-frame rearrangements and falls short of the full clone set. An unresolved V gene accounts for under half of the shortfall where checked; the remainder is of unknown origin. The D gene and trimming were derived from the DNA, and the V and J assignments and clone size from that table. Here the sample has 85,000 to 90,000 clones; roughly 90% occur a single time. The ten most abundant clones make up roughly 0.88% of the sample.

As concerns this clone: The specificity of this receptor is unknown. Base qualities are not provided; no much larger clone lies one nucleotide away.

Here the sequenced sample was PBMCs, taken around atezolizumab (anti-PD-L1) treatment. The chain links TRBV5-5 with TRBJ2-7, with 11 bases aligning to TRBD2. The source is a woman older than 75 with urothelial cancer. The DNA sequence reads TGTGCCAGCAGCTTGGCAATAGCGGGAGGGTCCCGCTCCTACGAGCAGTACTTC. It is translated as CASSLAIAGGSRSYEQYF.